These T cell receptor beta chains were read from a single sample in a study of beta chain features in type 1 diabetes. Clones were sequenced by immunoSEQ multiplex PCR, and TCRdb holds only the in-frame ones, with some missing. The sample carries approximately 730,000 clones, about an eighth recorded once. Sequencing was done on a sample of naive CD4+ T cells from blood. All receptors derive from a man aged 18 to 29 with type 1 diabetes. The CDR3 runs from the conserved cysteine through the conserved F or W. Fields, in order: CDR3 DNA, CDR3 protein, V gene, D gene, clone size, J gene. A D gene is named only where the DNA matches it firmly. Clone size is stated in some rows and not others, as once, few, many or a class when expanded.

TGTGCCAGCAGCCTAGGGACAGCCAATTCACCCCTCCACTTT | CASSLGTANSPLHF | TRBV14 | TRBD1 | . | TRBJ1-6
TGTGCCAGCAGTCAGGGACAGGGGGCTTTAGCTGAAGCTTTCTTT | CASSQGQGALAEAFF | TRBV28 | TRBD1 | . | TRBJ1-1
TGCGCCAGCAGCTCGACAGGGTCCATCGCCGAGCAGTACTTC | CASSSTGSIAEQYF | TRBV5-1 | TRBD1 | few | TRBJ2-7
TGTGCCAGCAGCTTTCAGGGACAGGGGGCAGTCACTGAAGCTTTCTTT | CASSFQGQGAVTEAFF | TRBV13 | TRBD1 | few | TRBJ1-1
TGTGCCTGGAGTGTCGGGCCGGAACACACCTTC | CAWSVGPEHTF | TRBV30 | . | few | TRBJ1-2
TGTGCCAGCAGCCAAAAGGACACCCCCTCTGGAAACACCATATATTTT | CASSQKDTPSGNTIYF | TRBV7-2 | . | few | TRBJ1-3
TGTGCCAGCAGCGCCCGGGGGCTAGCTCCCAATGAGCAGTTCTTC | CASSARGLAPNEQFF | TRBV9 | . | . | TRBJ2-1
TGTGCCACCAGCAGAGATCGTCTCGAGCAGTTCTTC | CATSRDRLEQFF | TRBV15 | . | . | TRBJ2-1
TGCGCCAGCAGCTTGAGTGCGGAAACCTACGAGCAGTACTTC | CASSLSAETYEQYF | TRBV5-1 | . | . | TRBJ2-7
TGCAGCGTTGAAGCCCCCGATAACAGACGGTTCTTC | CSVEAPDNRRFF | TRBV29-1 | . | few | TRBJ2-1
TGTGCCAGCAGCAAAGATGTGAACTGTCTCATGAACACTGAAGCTTTCTTT | CASSKDVNCLMNTEAFF | TRBV21-1 | . | . | TRBJ1-1
TGTGCCAGCAGCTTATGGGTTAACCTAGAATCCTACGAGCAGTACTTC | CASSLWVNLESYEQYF | TRBV7-9 | . | few | TRBJ2-7
TGCGCCAGCAGCATGGACCCCGCTATGAACACTGAAGCTTTCTTT | CASSMDPAMNTEAFF | TRBV5-1 | . | few | TRBJ1-1
TGTGCCAGCAGTTACGGAGAGAACACTGAAGCTTTCTTT | CASSYGENTEAFF | TRBV6-5 | . | few | TRBJ1-1
TGCGCCAGCAGCTTGGGGGTACGCTACGAGCAGTACTTC | CASSLGVRYEQYF | TRBV5-1 | . | few | TRBJ2-7
TGTGCCAGCAGCCTCCGACAGGGGGGCACGAAAAAACTGTTTTTT | CASSLRQGGTKKLFF | TRBV14 | TRBD1 | . | TRBJ1-4
TGTGCCAGTAGTATTGAGGGGACAGGACCCACCGGGGAGCTGTTTTTT | CASSIEGTGPTGELFF | TRBV19 | TRBD1 | . | TRBJ2-2
TGTGCCATCGCAAGGAGCGGCGAGCAGTACTTC | CAIARSGEQYF | TRBV6-6 | . | few | TRBJ2-7
TGTGCCAGCAGTTTATACCGAGATCCGGAAGGCTACACCTTC | CASSLYRDPEGYTF | TRBV27 | . | few | TRBJ1-2
TGCAGCGTGGAGGGACGCCTTAACTTTGAAGCTTTCTTT | CSVEGRLNFEAFF | TRBV29-1 | . | few | TRBJ1-1
TGTGCCAGCAGCTTGGGGTGGAGCTCCTACGAGCAGTACTTC | CASSLGWSSYEQYF | TRBV7-9 | . | . | TRBJ2-7
TGTGCCAGCAGCTTACAGCTCGGAACTGAAGCTTTCTTT | CASSLQLGTEAFF | TRBV7-9 | . | few | TRBJ1-1